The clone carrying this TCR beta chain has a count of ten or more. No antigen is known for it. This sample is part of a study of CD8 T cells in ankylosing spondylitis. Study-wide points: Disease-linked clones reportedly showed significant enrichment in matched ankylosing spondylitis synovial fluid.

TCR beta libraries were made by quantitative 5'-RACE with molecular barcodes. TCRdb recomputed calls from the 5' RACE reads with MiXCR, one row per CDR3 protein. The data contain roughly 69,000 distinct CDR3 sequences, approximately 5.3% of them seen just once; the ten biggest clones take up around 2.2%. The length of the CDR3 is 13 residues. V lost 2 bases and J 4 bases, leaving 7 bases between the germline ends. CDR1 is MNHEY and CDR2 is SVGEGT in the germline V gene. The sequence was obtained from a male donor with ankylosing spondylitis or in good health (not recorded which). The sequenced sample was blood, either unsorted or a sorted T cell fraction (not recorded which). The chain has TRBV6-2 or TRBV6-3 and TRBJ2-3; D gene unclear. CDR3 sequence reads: CASSYHGADTQYF. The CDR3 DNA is TGTGCCAGCAGTTACCATGGGGCAGATACGCAGTATTTT.